This T cell receptor (beta chain) was recovered during a study of blood T cells in healthy people across ages. This clonotype was observed once. The second PCR ran about 6 to 12 cycles with a sample-barcoded 5' primer and J-beta primers. Through a template-switch adaptor with 12 random nucleotides, each cDNA molecule received a tag. From the 5' RACE reads, TCRdb called clonotypes with MiXCR, one entry per CDR3 protein. Of about 800,000 distinct CDR3 sequences listed, more than 20% are singletons. The same data also contributed to another study, on T cells of mothers and their children. From that paper: The cDNA synthesis received all extracted RNA, at about 1.5 ug per 15 ul. Primer M1S, used in the second PCR, introduced sample barcodes and 2-4 random nucleotides. Relative to unrelated pairs, biologically related mother-child dyads exhibited marginally greater, non-significant overlap.

The TCR comes from a boy aged 5-17 years in good health. The sequenced material came from blood.

CDR3 loop: CASSVVLAGSGGTQYF. In DNA, the CDR3 is TGTGCCAGCAGCGTAGTGCTAGCGGGGTCCGGGGGTACGCAGTATTTT. The chain employs TRBV9 and TRBJ2-3, with 9 bases that match TRBD2. The CDR3 is 16 amino acids. Germline V lookup: CDR1 SGDLS, CDR2 YYNGEE. V gave up 0 bases and J gave up 8 bases; unmatched junction bases: 10.